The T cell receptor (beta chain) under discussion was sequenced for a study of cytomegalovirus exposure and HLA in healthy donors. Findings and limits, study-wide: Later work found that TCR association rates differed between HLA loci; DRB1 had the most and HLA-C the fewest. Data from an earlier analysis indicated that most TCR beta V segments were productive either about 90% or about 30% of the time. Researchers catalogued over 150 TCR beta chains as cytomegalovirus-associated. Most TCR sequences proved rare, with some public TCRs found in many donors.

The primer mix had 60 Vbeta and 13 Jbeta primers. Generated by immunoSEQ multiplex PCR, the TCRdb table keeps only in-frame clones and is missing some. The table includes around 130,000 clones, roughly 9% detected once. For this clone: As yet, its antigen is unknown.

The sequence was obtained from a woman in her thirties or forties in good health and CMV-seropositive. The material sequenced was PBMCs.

The CDR3 DNA is TGTGCCAGCAGTTACCCCGGGGGGGGGACCACCGGGGAGCTGTTTTTT. The encoded protein is CASSYPGGGTTGELFF. The V and J genes are TRBV6-5 and TRBJ2-2; 8 bases match TRBD2. CDR3 size: 16 residues. Germline trimming cut 2 bases from V and 4 bases from J; bases unmatched to any gene: 6. Germline CDR1 reads MNHEY; CDR2 reads SVGAGI.